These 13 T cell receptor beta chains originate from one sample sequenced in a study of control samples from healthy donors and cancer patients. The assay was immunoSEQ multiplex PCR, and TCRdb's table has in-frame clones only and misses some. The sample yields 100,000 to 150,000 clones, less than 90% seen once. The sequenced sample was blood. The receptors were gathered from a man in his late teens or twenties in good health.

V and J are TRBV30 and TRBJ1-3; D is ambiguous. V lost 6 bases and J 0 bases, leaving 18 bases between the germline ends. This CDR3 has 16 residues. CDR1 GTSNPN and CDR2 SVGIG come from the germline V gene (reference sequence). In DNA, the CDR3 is TGTGCCTGCCCCCGGTGGACCCTCGACTCTGGAAACACCATATATTTT. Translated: CACPRWTLDSGNTIYF.

The CDR3 bases are TGTGCCAGCAGTGGGTCTATGGGGGGCGATGGCTACACCTTC. Amino acid sequence: CASSGSMGGDGYTF. The chain couples TRBV28 to TRBJ1-2; maybe TRBD1 (6 bases). The V gene lost 5 bases and the J gene lost 6 bases, with 16 bases spanning the gap. CDR1 is MDHEN, CDR2 SYDVKM, per germline. CDR3 length equals 14 residues.

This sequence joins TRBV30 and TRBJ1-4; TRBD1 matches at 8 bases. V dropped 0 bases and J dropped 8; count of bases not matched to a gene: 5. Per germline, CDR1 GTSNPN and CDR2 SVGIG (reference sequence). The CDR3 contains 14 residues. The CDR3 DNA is TGTGCCTGGAGTGTCAGGGGGCTGGACGAAAAACTGTTTTTT. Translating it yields CAWSVRGLDEKLFF.

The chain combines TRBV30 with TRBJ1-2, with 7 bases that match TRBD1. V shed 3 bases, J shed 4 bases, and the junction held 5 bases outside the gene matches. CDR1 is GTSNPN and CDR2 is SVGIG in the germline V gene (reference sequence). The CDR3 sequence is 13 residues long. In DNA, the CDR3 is TGTGCCTGGAGGGATGACAGGGTCTATGGCTACACCTTC. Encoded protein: CAWRDDRVYGYTF.

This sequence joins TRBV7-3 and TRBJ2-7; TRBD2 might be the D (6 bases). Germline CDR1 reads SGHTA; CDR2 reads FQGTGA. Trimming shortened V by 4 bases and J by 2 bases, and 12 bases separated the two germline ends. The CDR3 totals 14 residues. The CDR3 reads CASSSWEAPYEQYF. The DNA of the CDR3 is TGTGCCAGCAGCTCTTGGGAGGCCCCCTACGAGCAGTACTTC.

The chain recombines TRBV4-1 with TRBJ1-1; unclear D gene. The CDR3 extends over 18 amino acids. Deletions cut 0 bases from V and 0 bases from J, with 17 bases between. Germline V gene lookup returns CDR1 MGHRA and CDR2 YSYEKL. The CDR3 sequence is CASSQEDWADLMNTEAFF. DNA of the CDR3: TGCGCCAGCAGCCAAGAAGATTGGGCGGACCTAATGAACACTGAAGCTTTCTTT.

CDR3 region: CASSFFPGLAGVIDTQYF. The CDR3 nucleotides read TGTGCCAGCAGTTTCTTCCCTGGACTAGCGGGAGTTATAGATACGCAGTATTTT. This sequence joins TRBV7-2 and TRBJ2-3; 13 positions match TRBD2. With V trimmed by 6 bases and J by 5 bases, 14 bases remained unmatched. The CDR3 runs 18 residues. Germline V CDR1 and CDR2: SGHTA, FQGNSA.

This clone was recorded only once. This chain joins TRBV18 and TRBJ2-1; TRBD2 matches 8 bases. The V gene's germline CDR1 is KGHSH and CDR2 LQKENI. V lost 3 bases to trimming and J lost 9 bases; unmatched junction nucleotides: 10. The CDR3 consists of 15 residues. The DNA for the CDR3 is TGTGCCAGCTCACCCCAATCGGGAGGGCCTATTGAGCAGTTCTTC. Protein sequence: CASSPQSGGPIEQFF.

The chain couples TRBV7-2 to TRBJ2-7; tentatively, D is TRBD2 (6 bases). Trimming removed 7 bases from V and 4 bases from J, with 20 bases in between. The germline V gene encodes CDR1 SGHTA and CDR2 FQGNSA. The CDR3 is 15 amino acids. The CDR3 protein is CASTSLEGFGYEQYF. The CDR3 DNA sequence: TGTGCCAGCACCTCTTTGGAGGGGTTCGGGTACGAGCAGTACTTC.

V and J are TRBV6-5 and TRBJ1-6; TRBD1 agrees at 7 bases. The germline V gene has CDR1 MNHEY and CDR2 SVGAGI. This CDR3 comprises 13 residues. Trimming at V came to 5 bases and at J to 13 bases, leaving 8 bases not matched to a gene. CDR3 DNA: TGTGCCAGCAGTCCCCGGGACAGTGCTCCCCTCCACTTT. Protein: CASSPRDSAPLHF.

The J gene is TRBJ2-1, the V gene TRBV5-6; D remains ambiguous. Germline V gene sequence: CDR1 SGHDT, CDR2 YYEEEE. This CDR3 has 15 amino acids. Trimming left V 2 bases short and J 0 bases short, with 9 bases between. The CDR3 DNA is TGTGCCAGCAGCTTCGACACTCCCTCCTACAATGAGCAGTTCTTC. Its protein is CASSFDTPSYNEQFF.

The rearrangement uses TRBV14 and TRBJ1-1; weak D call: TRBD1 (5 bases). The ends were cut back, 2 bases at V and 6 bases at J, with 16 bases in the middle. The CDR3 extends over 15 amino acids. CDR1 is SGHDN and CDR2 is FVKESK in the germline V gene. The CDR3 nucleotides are TGTGCCAGCAGCCAAAATAGGAGGCGGGGCCCTGAAGCTTTCTTT. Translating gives CASSQNRRRGPEAFF.

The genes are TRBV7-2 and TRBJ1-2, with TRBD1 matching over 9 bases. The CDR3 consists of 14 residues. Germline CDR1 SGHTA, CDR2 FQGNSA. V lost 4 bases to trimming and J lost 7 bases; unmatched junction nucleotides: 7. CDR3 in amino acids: CASSSRDRARGYTF. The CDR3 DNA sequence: TGTGCCAGCAGCTCCCGGGACAGGGCCCGTGGCTACACCTTC.